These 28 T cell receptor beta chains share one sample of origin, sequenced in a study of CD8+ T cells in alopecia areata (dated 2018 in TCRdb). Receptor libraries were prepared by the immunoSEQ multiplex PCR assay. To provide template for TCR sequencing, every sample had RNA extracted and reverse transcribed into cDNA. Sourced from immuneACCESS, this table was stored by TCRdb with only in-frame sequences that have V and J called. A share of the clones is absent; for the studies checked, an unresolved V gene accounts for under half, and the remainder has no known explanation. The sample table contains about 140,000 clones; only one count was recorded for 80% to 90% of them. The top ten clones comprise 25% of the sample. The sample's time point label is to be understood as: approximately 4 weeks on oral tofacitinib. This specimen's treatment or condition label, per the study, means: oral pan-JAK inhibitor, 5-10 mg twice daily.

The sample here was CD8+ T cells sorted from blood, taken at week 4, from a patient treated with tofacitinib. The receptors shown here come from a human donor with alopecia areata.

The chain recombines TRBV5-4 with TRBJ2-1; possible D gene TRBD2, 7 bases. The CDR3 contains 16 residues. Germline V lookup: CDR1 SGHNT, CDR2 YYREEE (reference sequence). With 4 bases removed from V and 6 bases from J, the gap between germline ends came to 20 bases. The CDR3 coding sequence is TGTGCCAGCAGCCGTGTGGGGGGGGCCCCTAGCAATGAGCAGTTCTTC. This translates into CASSRVGGAPSNEQFF.

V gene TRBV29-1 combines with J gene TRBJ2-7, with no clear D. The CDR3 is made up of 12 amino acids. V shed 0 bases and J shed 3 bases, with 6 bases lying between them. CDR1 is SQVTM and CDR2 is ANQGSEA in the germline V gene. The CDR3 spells CSVEDGGYEQYF. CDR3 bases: TGCAGCGTTGAAGACGGCGGCTACGAGCAGTACTTC.

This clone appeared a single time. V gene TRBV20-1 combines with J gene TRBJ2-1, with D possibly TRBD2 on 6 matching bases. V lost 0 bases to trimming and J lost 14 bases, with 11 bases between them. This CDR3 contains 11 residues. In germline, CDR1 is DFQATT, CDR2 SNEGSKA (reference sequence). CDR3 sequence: CSARDRASEFF. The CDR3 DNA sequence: TGCAGTGCTAGAGATAGGGCTAGCGAGTTCTTC.

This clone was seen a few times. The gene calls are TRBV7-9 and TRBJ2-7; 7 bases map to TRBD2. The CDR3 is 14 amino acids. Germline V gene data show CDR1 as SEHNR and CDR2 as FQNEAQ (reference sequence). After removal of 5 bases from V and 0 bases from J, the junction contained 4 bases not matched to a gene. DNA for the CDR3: TGTGCCAGCAGCGCACGCGGGGGCTCCTACGAGCAGTACTTC. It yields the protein CASSARGGSYEQYF.

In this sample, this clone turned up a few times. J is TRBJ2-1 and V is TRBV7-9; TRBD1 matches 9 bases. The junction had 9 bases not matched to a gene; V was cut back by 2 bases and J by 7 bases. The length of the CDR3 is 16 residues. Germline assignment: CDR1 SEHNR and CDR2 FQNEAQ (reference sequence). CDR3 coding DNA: TGTGCCAGCAGCTTAACCACCGGGACAGGGACGAATGAGCAGTTCTTC. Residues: CASSLTTGTGTNEQFF.

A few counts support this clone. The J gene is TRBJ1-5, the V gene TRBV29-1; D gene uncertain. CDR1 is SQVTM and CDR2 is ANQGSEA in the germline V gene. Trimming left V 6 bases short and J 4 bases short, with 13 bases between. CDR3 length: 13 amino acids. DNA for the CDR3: TGCAGCGTCTCTTGGACCTTAAATCAGCCCCAGCATTTT. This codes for CSVSWTLNQPQHF. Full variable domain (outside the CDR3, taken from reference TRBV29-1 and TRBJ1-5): SAVISQKPSRDICQRGTSLTIQCQVDSQVTMMFWYRQQPGQSLTLIATANQGSEATYESGFVIDKFPISRPNLTFSTLTVSNMSPEDSSIYLCSVSWTLNQPQHFGDGTRLSIL.

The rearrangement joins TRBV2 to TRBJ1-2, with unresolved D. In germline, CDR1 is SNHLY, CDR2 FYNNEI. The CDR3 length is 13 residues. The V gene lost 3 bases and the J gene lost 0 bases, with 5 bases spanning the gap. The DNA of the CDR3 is TGTGCCAGCAGTGACTTAGCTAACTATGGCTACACCTTC. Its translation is CASSDLANYGYTF.

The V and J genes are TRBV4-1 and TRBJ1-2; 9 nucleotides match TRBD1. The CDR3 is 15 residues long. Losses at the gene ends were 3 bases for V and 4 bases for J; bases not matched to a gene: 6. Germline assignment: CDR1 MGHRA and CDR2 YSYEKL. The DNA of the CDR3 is TGCGCCAGCAGCCATCGACAGGGGGAACCCTATGGCTACACCTTC. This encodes CASSHRQGEPYGYTF.

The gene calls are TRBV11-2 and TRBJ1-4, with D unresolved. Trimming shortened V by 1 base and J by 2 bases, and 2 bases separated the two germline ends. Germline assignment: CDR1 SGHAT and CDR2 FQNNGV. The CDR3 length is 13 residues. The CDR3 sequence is CASSLVTNEKLFF. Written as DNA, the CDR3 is TGTGCCAGCAGCTTAGTTACTAATGAAAAACTGTTTTTT.

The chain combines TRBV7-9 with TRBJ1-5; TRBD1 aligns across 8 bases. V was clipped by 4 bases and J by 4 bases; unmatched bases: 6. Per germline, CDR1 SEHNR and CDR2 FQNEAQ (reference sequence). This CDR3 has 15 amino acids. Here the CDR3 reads CASSSDRGSNQPQHF. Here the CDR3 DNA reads TGTGCCAGCAGCTCCGACAGGGGATCAAATCAGCCCCAGCATTTT.

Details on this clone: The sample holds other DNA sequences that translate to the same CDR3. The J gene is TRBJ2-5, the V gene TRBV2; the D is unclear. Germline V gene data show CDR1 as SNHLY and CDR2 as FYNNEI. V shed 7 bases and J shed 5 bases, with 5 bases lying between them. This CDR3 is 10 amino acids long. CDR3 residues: CASIGETQYF. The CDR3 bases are TGTGCCAGCATAGGGGAGACCCAGTACTTC.

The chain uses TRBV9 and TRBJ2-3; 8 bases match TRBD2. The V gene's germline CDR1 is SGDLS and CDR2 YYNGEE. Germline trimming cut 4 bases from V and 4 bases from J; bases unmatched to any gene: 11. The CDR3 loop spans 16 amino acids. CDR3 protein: CASSRGSGGASDTQYF. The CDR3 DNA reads TGTGCCAGCAGCAGAGGAAGCGGGGGTGCCTCAGATACGCAGTATTTT.

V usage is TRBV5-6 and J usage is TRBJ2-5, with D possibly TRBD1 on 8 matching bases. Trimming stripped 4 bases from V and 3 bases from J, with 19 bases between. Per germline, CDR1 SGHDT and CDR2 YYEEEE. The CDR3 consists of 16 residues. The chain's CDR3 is CASSHYWTGREETQYF. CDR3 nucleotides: TGTGCCAGCAGCCATTATTGGACAGGGAGGGAAGAGACCCAGTACTTC.

CDR3 region: CASSQDASSASQETQYF. CDR3 DNA: TGCGCCAGCAGCCAAGATGCGTCTAGCGCGTCCCAAGAGACCCAGTACTTC. This rearrangement joins TRBV4-3 to TRBJ2-5, with a tentative D call TRBD2 (6 bases). The CDR3 spans 17 residues. Germline V gene lookup returns CDR1 LGHNA and CDR2 YSLEER. Trimming shortened V by 0 bases and J by 1 base, and 15 bases separated the two germline ends.

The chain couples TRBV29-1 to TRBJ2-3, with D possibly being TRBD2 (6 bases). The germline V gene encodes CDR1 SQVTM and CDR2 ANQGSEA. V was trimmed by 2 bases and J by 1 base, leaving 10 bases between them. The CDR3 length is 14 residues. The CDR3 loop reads CSVEREEGTDTQYF. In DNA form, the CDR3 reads TGCAGCGTTGAAAGGGAGGAGGGCACAGATACGCAGTATTTT.

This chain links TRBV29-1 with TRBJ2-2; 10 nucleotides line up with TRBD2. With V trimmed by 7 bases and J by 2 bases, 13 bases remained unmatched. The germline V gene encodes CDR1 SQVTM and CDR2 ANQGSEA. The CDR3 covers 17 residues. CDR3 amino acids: CSALGTSGGANTGELFF. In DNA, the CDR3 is TGCAGCGCCCTGGGGACAAGCGGGGGGGCAAACACCGGGGAGCTGTTTTTT.

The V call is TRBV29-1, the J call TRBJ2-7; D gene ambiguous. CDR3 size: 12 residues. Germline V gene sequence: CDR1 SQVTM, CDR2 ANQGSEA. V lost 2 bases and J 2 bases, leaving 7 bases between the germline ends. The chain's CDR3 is CSVETEPYEQYF. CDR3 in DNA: TGCAGCGTTGAAACAGAGCCCTACGAGCAGTACTTC.

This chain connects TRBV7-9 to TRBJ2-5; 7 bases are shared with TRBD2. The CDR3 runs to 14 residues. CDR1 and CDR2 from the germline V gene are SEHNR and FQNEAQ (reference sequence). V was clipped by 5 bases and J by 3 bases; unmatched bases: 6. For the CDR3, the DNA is TGTGCCAGCAGCGGAGGGAGGGTCAAAGAGACCCAGTACTTC. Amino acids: CASSGGRVKETQYF.

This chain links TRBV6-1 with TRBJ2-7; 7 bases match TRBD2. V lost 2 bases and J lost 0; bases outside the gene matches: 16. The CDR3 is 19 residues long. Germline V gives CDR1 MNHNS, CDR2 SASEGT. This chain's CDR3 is CASSEWLREVRPYSYEQYF. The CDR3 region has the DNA TGTGCCAGCAGTGAATGGTTACGGGAGGTGCGGCCGTACTCCTACGAGCAGTACTTC.

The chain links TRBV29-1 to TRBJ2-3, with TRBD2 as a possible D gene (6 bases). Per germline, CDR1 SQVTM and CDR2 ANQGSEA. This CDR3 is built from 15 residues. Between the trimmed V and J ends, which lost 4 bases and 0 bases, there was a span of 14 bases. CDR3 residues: CSVGGGVLSTDTQYF. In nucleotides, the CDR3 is TGCAGCGTTGGGGGCGGGGTGCTCAGCACAGATACGCAGTATTTT.

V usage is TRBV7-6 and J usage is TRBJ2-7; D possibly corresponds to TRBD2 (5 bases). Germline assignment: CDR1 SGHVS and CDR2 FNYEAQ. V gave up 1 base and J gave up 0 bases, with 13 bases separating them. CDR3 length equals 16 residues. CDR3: CASSLEAGESSYEQYF. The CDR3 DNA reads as TGTGCCAGCAGCTTAGAGGCCGGGGAGAGCTCCTACGAGCAGTACTTC.

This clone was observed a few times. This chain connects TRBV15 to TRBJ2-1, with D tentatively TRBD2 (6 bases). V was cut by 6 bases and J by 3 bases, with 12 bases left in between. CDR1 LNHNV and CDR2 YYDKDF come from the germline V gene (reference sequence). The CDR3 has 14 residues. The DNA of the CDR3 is TGTGCCACCAGGGGGACTGGGGGCTACAATGAGCAGTTCTTC. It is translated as CATRGTGGYNEQFF.

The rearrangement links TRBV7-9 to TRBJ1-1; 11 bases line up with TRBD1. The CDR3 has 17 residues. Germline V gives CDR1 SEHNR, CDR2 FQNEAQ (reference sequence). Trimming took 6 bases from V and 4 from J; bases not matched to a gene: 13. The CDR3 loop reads CASRPGQGAPVSTEAFF. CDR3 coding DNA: TGTGCCAGCAGGCCCGGACAGGGGGCGCCAGTATCCACTGAAGCTTTCTTT.

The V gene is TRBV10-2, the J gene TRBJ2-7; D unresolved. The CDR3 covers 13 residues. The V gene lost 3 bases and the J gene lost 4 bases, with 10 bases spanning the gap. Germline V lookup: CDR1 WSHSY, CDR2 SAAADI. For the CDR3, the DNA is TGCGCCAGCAGTGACGGGCAGAAATACGAGCAGTACTTC. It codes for CASSDGQKYEQYF.

The DNA of the CDR3 is TGTGCCAGCATCAAGGACAGTCAGGGGGCCAACGTCCTGACTTTC. Translated, it gives CASIKDSQGANVLTF. This chain joins TRBV7-9 and TRBJ2-6, with D perhaps matching TRBD1 (6 bases). CDR1 SEHNR and CDR2 FQNEAQ come from the germline V gene (reference sequence). Trimming left V 7 bases short and J 4 bases short, with 14 bases between. This CDR3 comprises 15 residues.

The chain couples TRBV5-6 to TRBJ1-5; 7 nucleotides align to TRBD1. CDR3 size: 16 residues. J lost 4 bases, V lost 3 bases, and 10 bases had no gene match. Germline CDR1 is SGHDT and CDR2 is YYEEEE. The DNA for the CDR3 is TGTGCCAGCAGCTCGACCTCCGGGACAGATAATCAGCCCCAGCATTTT. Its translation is CASSSTSGTDNQPQHF.

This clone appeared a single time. CDR3 sequence reads: CASSRGTVNNEQFF. CDR3 bases: TGTGCCAGCAGCCGAGGGACGGTTAACAATGAGCAGTTCTTC. The rearrangement links TRBV11-3 to TRBJ2-1; TRBD1 or TRBD2 may be the D gene (5 bases each). Germline CDR1 is SGHNT and CDR2 is YENEEA. There are 14 residues in the CDR3. With 5 bases removed from V and 5 bases from J, the gap between germline ends came to 13 bases.

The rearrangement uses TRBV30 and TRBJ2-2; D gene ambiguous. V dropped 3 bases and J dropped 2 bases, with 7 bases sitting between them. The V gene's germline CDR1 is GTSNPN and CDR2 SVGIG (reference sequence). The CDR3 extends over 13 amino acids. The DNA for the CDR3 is TGTGCCTGGAGCCGGGCAAACACCGGGGAGCTGTTTTTT. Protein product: CAWSRANTGELFF.